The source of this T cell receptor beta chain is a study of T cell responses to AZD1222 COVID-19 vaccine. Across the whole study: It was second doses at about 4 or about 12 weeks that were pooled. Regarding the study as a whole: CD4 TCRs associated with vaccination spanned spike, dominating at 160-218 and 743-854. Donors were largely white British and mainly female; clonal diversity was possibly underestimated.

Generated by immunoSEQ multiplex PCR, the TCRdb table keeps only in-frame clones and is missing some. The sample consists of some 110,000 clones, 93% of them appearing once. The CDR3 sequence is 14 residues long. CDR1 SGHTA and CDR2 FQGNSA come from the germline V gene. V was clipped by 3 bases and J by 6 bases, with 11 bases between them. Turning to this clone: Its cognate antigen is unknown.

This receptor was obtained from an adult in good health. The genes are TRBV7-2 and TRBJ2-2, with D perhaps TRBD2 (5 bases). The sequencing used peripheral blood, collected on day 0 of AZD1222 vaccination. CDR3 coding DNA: TGTGCCAGCAGCTTTTCGGACTTATCCGGGGAGCTGTTTTTT. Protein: CASSFSDLSGELFF. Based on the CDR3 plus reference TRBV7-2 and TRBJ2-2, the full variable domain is GAGVSQSPSNKVTEKGKDVELRCDPISGHTALYWYRQSLGQGLEFLIYFQGNSAPDKSGLPSDRFSAERTGGSVSTLTIQRTQQEDSAVYLCASSFSDLSGELFFGEGSRLTVL.